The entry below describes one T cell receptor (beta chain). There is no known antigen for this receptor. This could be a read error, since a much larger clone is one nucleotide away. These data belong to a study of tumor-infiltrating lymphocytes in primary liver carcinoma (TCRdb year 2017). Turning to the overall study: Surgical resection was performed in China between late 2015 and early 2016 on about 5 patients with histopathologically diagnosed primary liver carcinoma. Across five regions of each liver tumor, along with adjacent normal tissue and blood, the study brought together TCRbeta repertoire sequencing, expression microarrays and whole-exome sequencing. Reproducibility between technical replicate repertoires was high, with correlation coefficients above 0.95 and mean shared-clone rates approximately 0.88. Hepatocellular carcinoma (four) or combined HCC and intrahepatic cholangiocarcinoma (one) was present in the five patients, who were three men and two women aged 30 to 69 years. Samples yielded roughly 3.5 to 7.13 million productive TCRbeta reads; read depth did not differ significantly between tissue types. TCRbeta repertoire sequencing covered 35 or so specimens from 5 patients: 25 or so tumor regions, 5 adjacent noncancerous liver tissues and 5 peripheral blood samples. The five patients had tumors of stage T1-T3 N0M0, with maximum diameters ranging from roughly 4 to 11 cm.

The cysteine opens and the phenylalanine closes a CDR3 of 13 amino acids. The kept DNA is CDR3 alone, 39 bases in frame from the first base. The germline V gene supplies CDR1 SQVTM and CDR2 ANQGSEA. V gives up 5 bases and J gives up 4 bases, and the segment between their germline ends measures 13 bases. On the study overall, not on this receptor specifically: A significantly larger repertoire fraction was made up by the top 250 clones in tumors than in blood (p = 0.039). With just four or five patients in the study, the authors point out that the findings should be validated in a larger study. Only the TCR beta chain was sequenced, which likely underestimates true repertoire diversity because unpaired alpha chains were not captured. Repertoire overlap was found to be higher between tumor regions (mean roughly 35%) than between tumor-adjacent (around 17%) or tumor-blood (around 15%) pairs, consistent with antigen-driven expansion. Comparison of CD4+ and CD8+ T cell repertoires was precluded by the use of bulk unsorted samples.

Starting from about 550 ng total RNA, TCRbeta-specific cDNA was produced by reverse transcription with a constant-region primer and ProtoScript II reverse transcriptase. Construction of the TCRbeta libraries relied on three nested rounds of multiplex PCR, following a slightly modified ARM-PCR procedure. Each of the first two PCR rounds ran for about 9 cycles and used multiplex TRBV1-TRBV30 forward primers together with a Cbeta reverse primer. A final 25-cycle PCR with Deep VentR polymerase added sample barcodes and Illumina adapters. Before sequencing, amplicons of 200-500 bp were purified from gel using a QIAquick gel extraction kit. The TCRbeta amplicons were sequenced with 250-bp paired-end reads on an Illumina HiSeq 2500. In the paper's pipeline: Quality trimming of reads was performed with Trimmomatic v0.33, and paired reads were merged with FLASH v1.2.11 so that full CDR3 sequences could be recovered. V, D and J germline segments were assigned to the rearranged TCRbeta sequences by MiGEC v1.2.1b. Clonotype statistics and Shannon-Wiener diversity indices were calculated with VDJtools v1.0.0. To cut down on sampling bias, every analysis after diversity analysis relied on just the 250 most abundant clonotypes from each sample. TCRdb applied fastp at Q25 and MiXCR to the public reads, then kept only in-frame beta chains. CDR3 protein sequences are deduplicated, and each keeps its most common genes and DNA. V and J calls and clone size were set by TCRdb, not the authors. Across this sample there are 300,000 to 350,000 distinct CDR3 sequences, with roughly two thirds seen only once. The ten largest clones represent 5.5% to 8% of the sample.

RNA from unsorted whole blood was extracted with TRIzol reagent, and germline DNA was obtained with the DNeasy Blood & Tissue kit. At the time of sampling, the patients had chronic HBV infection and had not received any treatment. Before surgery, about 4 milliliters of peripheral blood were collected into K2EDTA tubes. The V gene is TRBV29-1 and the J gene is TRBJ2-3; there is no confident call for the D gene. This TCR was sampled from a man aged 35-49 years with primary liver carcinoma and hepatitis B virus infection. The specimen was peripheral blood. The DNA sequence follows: TGCAGCGTTTGCAGAGGCTCAGCAGATACGCAGTATTTT. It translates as CSVCRGSADTQYF.